The 15 T cell receptor beta chains below come from one sample, sequenced in a study of blood T cell repertoires in COVID-19. Data came from immunoSEQ multiplex PCR; TCRdb stores just in-frame clones and leaves some out. Altogether 250,000 to 300,000 clones are present, 90% being singletons, with the ten largest covering 6.3%. The sample comprised peripheral blood. The receptors were sampled from a woman aged 50 to 65 with COVID-19, enrolled during active disease.

The chain links TRBV18 to TRBJ1-6; 7 positions match TRBD1. The CDR3 extends over 16 amino acids. V dropped 1 base and J dropped 7; count of bases not matched to a gene: 7. Germline V gene sequence: CDR1 KGHSH, CDR2 LQKENI. The CDR3: CASSPLGQARNSPLHF. CDR3 sequence (DNA): TGTGCCAGCTCACCACTCGGACAGGCCAGAAATTCACCCCTCCACTTT.

The CDR3 bases are TGTGCCAGCTCACCACTGTGGAGGAGCTCCTACAATGAGCAGTTCTTC. Translated, it gives CASSPLWRSSYNEQFF. The chain links TRBV18 to TRBJ2-1; D is perhaps TRBD2 (5 bases). Looked up from germline, CDR1 is KGHSH and CDR2 is LQKENI. Deletions cut 1 base from V and 0 bases from J, with 10 bases between. This CDR3 contains 16 residues.

This sequence joins TRBV19 and TRBJ1-5, with a weak D call TRBD1 (5 bases). Germline V gene data show CDR1 as LNHDA and CDR2 as SQIVND (reference sequence). The V end lost 1 base, the J end lost 5 bases, and 12 bases lay between the germline ends. The CDR3 covers 15 residues. In DNA form, the CDR3 reads TGTGCCAGTAGTATAGTCCGGCAGGGCCATCAGCCCCAGCATTTT. This sequence encodes CASSIVRQGHQPQHF.

This chain uses TRBV13 with TRBJ2-6; possible D gene TRBD1, 6 bases. Looked up from germline, CDR1 is PRHDT and CDR2 is FYEKMQ (reference sequence). The CDR3 loop spans 16 amino acids. With 5 bases removed from V and 0 bases from J, the gap between germline ends came to 11 bases. In DNA, the CDR3 is TGTGCCAGCAGCCCTGACAGGACCTCTGGGGCCAACGTCCTGACTTTC. This encodes CASSPDRTSGANVLTF.

About this clone: The sample carries other DNA sequences with the same CDR3. The chain employs TRBV19 and TRBJ1-1, with 7 bases that match TRBD1. With V trimmed by 3 bases and J by 0 bases, 1 base remained unmatched. The germline CDR1 and CDR2 sequences are LNHDA and SQIVND (reference sequence). This CDR3 is built from 14 residues. The CDR3 DNA sequence: TGTGCCAGTAGTATTCAGGGGGTGAACACTGAAGCTTTCTTT. It encodes CASSIQGVNTEAFF.

This CDR3 is CASSFRTFQWVDEQFF. In DNA form, the CDR3 reads TGTGCCAGCAGCTTCAGGACTTTCCAGTGGGTCGATGAGCAGTTCTTC. This rearrangement joins TRBV5-6 to TRBJ2-1; D perhaps matches TRBD2 (5 bases). The V end lost 2 bases, the J end lost 8 bases, and 20 bases lay between the germline ends. Germline V gene data show CDR1 as SGHDT and CDR2 as YYEEEE. The CDR3 has 16 residues. The full variable domain, completed using reference TRBV5-6 and TRBJ2-1, is DAGVTQSPTHLIKTRGQQVTLRCSPKSGHDTVSWYQQALGQGPQFIFQYYEEEERQRGNFPDRFSGHQFPNYSSELNVNALLLGDSALYLCASSFRTFQWVDEQFFGPGTRLTVL.

The chain combines TRBV7-9 with TRBJ2-3, with 7 bases that match TRBD2. V gave up 5 bases and J gave up 1 base; unmatched junction bases: 15. Germline CDR1 SEHNR, CDR2 FQNEAQ (reference sequence). The CDR3 is 18 residues long. The chain's CDR3 is CASSPAPRGEGGTDTQYF. The DNA of the CDR3 is TGTGCCAGCAGCCCGGCCCCGCGAGGGGAGGGTGGCACAGATACGCAGTATTTT. The full variable domain, in which reference TRBV7-9 and TRBJ2-3 provide the parts outside the CDR3, is DTGVSQNPRHKITKRGQNVTFRCDPISEHNRLYWYRQTLGQGPEFLTYFQNEAQLEKSRLLSDRFSAERPKGSFSTLEIQRTEQGDSAMYLCASSPAPRGEGGTDTQYFGPGTRLTVL.

CDR3 sequence reads: CSAQYPGEQFF. The CDR3 nucleotides read TGCAGTGCCCAATACCCGGGAGAGCAGTTCTTC. This chain connects TRBV20-1 to TRBJ2-1; TRBD2 might be the D (5 bases). CDR1 DFQATT and CDR2 SNEGSKA come from the germline V gene (reference sequence). The CDR3 length is 11 residues. Deletions cut 6 bases from V and 10 bases from J, with 13 bases between.

This clone has just one count. This CDR3 is CASQTLAGNTGELFF. CDR3 coding DNA: TGTGCCAGCCAAACACTAGCGGGAAACACCGGGGAGCTGTTTTTT. V gene TRBV19 combines with J gene TRBJ2-2, with TRBD2 identical over 10 bases. V shed 9 bases, J shed 2 bases, and the junction held 6 bases outside the gene matches. Germline loops: CDR1 LNHDA, CDR2 SQIVND (reference sequence). The CDR3 length is 15 residues.

V gene TRBV3-1 (or the pseudogene TRBV3-2) combines with J gene TRBJ1-2; D may be TRBD1 (5 bases). The CDR3 contains 14 residues. Germline CDR1 is LGHDT and CDR2 is YNNKEL (reference sequence). Trimming stripped 4 bases from V and 5 bases from J, with 14 bases between. CDR3 in DNA: TGTGCCAGCAGCCCATCTAAAGGGGATTATGGCTACACCTTC. This codes for CASSPSKGDYGYTF.

The chain has TRBV7-9 and TRBJ1-2; possibly TRBD1 for D (6 bases). V was clipped by 3 bases and J by 8 bases, with 13 bases between them. CDR1 and CDR2 from the germline V gene are SEHNR and FQNEAQ (reference sequence). The length of the CDR3 is 13 residues. CDR3 DNA sequence: TGTGCCAGCAGCTTGGACAGAGACAAAGGCTACACCTTC. It codes for CASSLDRDKGYTF. Complete variable domain (other parts from reference TRBV7-9 and TRBJ1-2): DTGVSQNPRHKITKRGQNVTFRCDPISEHNRLYWYRQTLGQGPEFLTYFQNEAQLEKSRLLSDRFSAERPKGSFSTLEIQRTEQGDSAMYLCASSLDRDKGYTFGSGTRLTVV.

This chain connects TRBV5-4 to TRBJ1-4; D remains unclear. V gave up 4 bases and J gave up 5 bases, with 12 bases separating them. This CDR3 contains 14 residues. The V gene's germline CDR1 is SGHNT and CDR2 YYREEE (reference sequence). The CDR3 region is CASSGRRGNEKLFF. Written as DNA, the CDR3 is TGTGCCAGCAGCGGACGGCGGGGAAATGAAAAACTGTTTTTT.

The chain combines TRBV19 with TRBJ2-3; a possible D gene is TRBD1 (6 bases). The germline V gene encodes CDR1 LNHDA and CDR2 SQIVND (reference sequence). This CDR3 spans 15 amino acids. V lost 4 bases and J 2 bases, leaving 13 bases between the germline ends. Here the CDR3 reads CASSTGVSDTDTQYF. CDR3 coding DNA: TGTGCCAGTAGTACAGGGGTTTCGGACACAGATACGCAGTATTTT.

This chain uses TRBV11-2 with TRBJ2-7; TRBD1 is a possible D gene (5 bases). The germline gives CDR1 SGHAT, CDR2 FQNNGV. This CDR3 comprises 18 residues. The V end was cut by 0 bases, the J end by 0 bases, with 18 bases between. The CDR3 DNA sequence: TGTGCCAGCAGCTTAGAGTCGTTCTACAGGACCATCTCCTACGAGCAGTACTTC. Translated, it gives CASSLESFYRTISYEQYF.

The CDR3 protein is CASSRDRQNYGYTF. The CDR3 bases are TGCGCCAGCAGTCGGGACAGACAAAACTATGGCTACACCTTC. The chain uses TRBV5-1 and TRBJ1-2; 7 positions match TRBD1. The CDR3 contains 14 residues. From germline, CDR1 is SGHRS and CDR2 YFSETQ. Trimming took 5 bases from V and 2 from J; bases not matched to a gene: 6.